The entry below gives a single TCR beta chain sequence along with its context. The data stem from a study of blood T cell repertoires in COVID-19. Across the study: Samples of COVID-19 (acute and convalescent) were obtained from the United States, Italy and Spain. PBMCs, B-cell-depleted T cells, or T cells provided the cDNA or gDNA that made up the material.

Methods used by the authors: Nucleated cell counts were estimated from reference gene primer amplification. Here immunoSEQ multiplex PCR was the method, and the copy in TCRdb shows in-frame clones only, minus some. V, J and clone size were drawn from that table, and D and trimming were deduced from the DNA. The table shows about 69,000 clones, with about four fifths occurring only once. The sequence derives from a human donor in a cohort sampled during active COVID-19. The specimen was peripheral blood.

CDR3 loop: CASYPDRSNEKLFF. DNA for the CDR3: TGTGCCAGCTACCCCGATCGTAGTAATGAAAAACTGTTTTTT. The chain is built from TRBV2 and TRBJ1-4; D is unclear. The V end was cut by 8 bases, the J end by 4 bases, with 14 bases between. This CDR3 has 14 residues. Germline CDR1 reads SNHLY; CDR2 reads FYNNEI.